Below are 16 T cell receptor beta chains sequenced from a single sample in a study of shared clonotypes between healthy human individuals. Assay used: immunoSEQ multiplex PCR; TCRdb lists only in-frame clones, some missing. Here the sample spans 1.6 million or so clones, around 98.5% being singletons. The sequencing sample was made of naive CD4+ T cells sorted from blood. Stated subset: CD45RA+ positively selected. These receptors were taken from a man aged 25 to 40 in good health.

CDR3 nucleotide sequence: TGTGCCAGCAGCCCTAAAGGAGACACCATATATTTT. Protein: CASSPKGDTIYF. V is TRBV5-5 and J is TRBJ1-3; D unclear. Germline CDR1 is SGHKS and CDR2 is YYEKEE (reference sequence). V lost 4 bases to trimming and J lost 8 bases, with 10 bases between them. This CDR3 comprises 12 residues.

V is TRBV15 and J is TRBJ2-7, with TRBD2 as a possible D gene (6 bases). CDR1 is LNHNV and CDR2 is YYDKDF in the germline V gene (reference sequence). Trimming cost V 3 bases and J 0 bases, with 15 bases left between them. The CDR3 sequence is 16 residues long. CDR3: CATSRRGGANSYEQYF. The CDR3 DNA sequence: TGTGCCACCAGCAGGAGAGGAGGGGCAAACTCCTACGAGCAGTACTTC. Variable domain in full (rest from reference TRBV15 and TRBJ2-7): DAMVIQNPRYQVTQFGKPVTLSCSQTLNHNVMYWYQQKSSQAPKLLFHYYDKDFNNEADTPDNFQSRRPNTSFCFLDIRSPGLGDTAMYLCATSRRGGANSYEQYFGPGTRLTVT.

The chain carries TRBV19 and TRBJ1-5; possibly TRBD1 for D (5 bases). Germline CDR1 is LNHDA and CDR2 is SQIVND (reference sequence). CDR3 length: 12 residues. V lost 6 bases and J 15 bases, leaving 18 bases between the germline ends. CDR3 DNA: TGTGCCAGTAGCTCCGGACGGGGCGCGAGGCATTTT. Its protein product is CASSSGRGARHF.

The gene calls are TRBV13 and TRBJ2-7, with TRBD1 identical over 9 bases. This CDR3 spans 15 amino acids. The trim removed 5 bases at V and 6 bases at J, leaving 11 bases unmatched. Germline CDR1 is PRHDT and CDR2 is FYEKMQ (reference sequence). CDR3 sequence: CASSPRDRVYREQYF. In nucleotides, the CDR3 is TGTGCCAGCAGCCCCCGGGACAGGGTTTATCGCGAGCAGTACTTC.

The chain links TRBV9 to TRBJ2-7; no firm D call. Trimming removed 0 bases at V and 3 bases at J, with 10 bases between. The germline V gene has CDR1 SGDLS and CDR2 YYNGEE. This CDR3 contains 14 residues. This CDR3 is CASSVAGLGYEQYF. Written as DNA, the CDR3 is TGTGCCAGCAGCGTAGCTGGGCTGGGCTACGAGCAGTACTTC.

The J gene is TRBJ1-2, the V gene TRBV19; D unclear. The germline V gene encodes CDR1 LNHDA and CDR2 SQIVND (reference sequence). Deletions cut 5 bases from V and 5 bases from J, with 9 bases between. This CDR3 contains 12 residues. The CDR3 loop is CASSGSDYGYTF. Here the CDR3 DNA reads TGTGCCAGTAGTGGGAGCGATTATGGCTACACCTTC.

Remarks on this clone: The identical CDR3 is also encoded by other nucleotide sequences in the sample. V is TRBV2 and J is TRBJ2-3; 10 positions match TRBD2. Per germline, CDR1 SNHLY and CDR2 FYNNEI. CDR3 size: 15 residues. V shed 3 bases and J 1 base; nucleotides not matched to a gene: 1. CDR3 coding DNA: TGTGCCAGCAGTGAGCTAGCGGGAGGCACAGATACGCAGTATTTT. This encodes CASSELAGGTDTQYF.

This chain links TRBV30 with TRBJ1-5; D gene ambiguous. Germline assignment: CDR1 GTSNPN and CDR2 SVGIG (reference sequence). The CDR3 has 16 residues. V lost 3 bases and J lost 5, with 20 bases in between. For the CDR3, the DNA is TGTGCCTGGAGCAAGGGCCGGGCCTTGGAAGATCAGCCCCAGCATTTT. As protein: CAWSKGRALEDQPQHF.

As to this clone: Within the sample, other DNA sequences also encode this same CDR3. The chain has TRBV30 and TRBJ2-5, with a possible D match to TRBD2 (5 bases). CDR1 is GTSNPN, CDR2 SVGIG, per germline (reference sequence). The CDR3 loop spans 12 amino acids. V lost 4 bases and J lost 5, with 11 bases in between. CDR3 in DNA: TGTGCCTGGAATGGAGGTCTGGAGACCCAGTACTTC. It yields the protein CAWNGGLETQYF.

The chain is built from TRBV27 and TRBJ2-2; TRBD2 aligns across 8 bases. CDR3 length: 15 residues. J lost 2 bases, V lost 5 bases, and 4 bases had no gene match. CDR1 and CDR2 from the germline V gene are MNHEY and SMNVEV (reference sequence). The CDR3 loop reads CASSTGTSNTGELFF. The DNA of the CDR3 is TGTGCCAGCAGTACCGGGACTAGTAACACCGGGGAGCTGTTTTTT.

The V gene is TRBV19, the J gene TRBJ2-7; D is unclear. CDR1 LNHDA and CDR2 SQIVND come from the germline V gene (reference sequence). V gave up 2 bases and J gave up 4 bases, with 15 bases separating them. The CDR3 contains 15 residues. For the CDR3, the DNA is TGTGCCAGTAGTATAAGTCCTTCCCCCCGTTACGAGCAGTACTTC. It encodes CASSISPSPRYEQYF.

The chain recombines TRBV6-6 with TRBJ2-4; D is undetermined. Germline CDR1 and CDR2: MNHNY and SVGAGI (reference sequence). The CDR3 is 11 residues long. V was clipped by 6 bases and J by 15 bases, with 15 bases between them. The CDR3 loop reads CASSAHAIGYF. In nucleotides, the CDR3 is TGTGCCAGCAGCGCCCACGCCATCGGGTACTTC.

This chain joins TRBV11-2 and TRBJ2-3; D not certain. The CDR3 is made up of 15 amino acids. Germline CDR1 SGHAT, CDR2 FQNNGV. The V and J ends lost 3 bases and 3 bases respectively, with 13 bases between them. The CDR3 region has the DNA TGTGCCAGCAGCTTTTCCCCCAAAGGAACAGATACGCAGTATTTT. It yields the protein CASSFSPKGTDTQYF. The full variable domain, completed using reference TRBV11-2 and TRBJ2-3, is EAGVAQSPRYKIIEKRQSVAFWCNPISGHATLYWYQQILGQGPKLLIQFQNNGVVDDSQLPKDRFSAERLKGVDSTLKIQPAKLEDSAVYLCASSFSPKGTDTQYFGPGTRLTVL.

Here the CDR3 DNA reads TGCGCCAGCAGCCAGATGAAAGGGGCAGGGGGCACAGATACGCAGTATTTT. Amino acid sequence: CASSQMKGAGGTDTQYF. The chain uses TRBV4-1 and TRBJ2-3; possible D gene TRBD1, 6 bases. This CDR3 is built from 17 residues. CDR1 is MGHRA, CDR2 YSYEKL, per germline. With 3 bases removed from V and 1 base from J, the gap between germline ends came to 17 bases.

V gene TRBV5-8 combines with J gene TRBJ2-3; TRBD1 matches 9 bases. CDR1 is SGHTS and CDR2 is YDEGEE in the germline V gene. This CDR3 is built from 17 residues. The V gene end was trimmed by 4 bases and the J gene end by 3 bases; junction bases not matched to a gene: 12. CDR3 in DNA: TGTGCCAGCAGCCAGAAACAGGGGGCGCGCGGGACAGATACGCAGTATTTT. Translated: CASSQKQGARGTDTQYF.

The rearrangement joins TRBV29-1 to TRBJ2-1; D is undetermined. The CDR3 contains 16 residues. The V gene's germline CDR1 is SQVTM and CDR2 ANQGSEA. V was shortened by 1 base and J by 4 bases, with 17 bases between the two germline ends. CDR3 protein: CSVEVGGGALYNEQFF. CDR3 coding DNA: TGCAGCGTTGAAGTGGGTGGCGGAGCGCTGTACAATGAGCAGTTCTTC.